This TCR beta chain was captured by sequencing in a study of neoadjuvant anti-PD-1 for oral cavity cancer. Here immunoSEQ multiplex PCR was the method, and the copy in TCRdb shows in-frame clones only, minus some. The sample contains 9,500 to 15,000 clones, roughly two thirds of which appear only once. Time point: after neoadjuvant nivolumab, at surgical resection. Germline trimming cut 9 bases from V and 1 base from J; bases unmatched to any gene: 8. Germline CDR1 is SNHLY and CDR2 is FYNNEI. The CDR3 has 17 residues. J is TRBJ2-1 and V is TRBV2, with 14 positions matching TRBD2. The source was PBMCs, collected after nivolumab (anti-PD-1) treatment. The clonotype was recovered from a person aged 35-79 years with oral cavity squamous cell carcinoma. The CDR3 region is CARQTSGGGRSYNEQFF. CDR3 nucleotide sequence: TGTGCCAGGCAGACTAGCGGGGGGGGTAGGTCCTACAATGAGCAGTTCTTC.